This T cell receptor (beta chain) was retrieved from a study of T-cell memory formation after mild COVID-19. The overall study: TCR clusters mostly belonged to single donors. Study results and limitations: Day 15 to 85 contractors were CD4/CD8 balanced; later expanders leaned CD4+. Researchers report contracting CD4+ clones mostly in CM and EM, with CD8+ clones in EMRA.

The V and J ends lost 5 bases and 5 bases respectively, with 15 bases between them. CDR1 SGHTA and CDR2 FQGNSA come from the germline V gene. This CDR3 is 14 amino acids long. Using its own MiXCR run on the 5' RACE reads, TCRdb lists one record per CDR3 protein. The sample gives roughly 250,000 distinct CDR3 sequences, approximately 15% of which show up once; around 23% is in the top ten. As for this clonotype: What it recognizes is unknown.

What was sequenced was PBMCs or a T cell subset sorted from them (not recorded which). This receptor was obtained from a man aged 18 to 29 who had mild COVID-19 (a few samples of this study predate the infection). Cell type and time point are not known. This sequence joins TRBV7-2 and TRBJ1-1, with D perhaps TRBD1 (5 bases). The CDR3 reads CASSPGRLSTEAFF. The CDR3, as DNA: TGTGCCAGCAGCCCGGGACGACTATCGACTGAAGCTTTCTTT.